This T cell receptor (beta chain) derives from a study of blood T cell repertoires in COVID-19. About the research overall: Acute and convalescent COVID-19 specimens originated in the United States, Italy and Spain. Sources were T cells, B-cell-depleted T cells, or PBMCs; the material itself was cDNA or gDNA.

CDR3 length: 14 residues. The ends lost 6 bases at V and 3 bases at J; junction bases unmatched: 5. From germline, CDR1 is SGDLS and CDR2 YYNGEE. Method: immunoSEQ multiplex PCR; TCRdb's copy keeps in-frame clones and lacks some. The sample consists of approximately 12,000 clones, around nine tenths of them appearing once. V and J are TRBV9 and TRBJ2-1; TRBD2 aligns across 8 bases. Source material: peripheral blood. The TCR originated in a woman in her seventies with active COVID-19. CDR3 DNA: TGTGCCAGCACCCGAGCGGGGGACTACAATGAGCAGTTCTTC. Translation: CASTRAGDYNEQFF.